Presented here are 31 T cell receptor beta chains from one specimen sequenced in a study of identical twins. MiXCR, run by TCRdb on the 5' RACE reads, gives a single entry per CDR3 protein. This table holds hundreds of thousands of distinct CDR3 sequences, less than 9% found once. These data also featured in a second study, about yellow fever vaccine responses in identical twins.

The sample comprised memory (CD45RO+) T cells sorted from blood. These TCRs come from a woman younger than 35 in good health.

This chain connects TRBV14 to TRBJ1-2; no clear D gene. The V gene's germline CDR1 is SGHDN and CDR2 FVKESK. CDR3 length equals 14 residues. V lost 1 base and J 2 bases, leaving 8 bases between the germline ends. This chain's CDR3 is CASSQGITNYGYTF. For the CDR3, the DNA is TGTGCCAGCAGCCAAGGAATCACAAACTATGGCTACACCTTC.

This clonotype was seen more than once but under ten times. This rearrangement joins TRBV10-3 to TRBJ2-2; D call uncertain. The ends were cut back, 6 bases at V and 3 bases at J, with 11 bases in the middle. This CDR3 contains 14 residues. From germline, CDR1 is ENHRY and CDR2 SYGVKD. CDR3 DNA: TGTGCCATCAGGCCAGCCCAGGACACCGGGGAGCTGTTTTTT. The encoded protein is CAIRPAQDTGELFF.

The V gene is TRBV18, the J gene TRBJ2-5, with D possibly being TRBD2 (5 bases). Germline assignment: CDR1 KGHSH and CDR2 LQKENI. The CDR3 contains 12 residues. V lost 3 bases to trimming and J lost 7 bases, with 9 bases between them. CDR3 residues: CASSPLRGTQYF. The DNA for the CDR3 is TGTGCCAGCTCACCCCTACGGGGGACCCAGTACTTC.

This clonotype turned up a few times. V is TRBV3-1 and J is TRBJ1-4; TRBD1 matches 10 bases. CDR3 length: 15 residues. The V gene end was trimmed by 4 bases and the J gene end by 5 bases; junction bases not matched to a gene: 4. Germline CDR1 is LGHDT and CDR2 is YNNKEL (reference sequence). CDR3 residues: CASSLGTGANEKLFF. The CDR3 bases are TGTGCCAGCAGCCTGGGGACAGGGGCAAATGAAAAACTGTTTTTT.

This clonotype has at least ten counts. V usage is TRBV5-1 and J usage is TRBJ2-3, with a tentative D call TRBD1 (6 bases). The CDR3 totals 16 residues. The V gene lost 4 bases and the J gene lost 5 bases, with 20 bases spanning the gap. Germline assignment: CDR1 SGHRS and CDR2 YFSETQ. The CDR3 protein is CASSEEQGVLGDTQYF. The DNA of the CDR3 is TGCGCCAGCAGCGAAGAACAGGGTGTTTTGGGAGATACGCAGTATTTT.

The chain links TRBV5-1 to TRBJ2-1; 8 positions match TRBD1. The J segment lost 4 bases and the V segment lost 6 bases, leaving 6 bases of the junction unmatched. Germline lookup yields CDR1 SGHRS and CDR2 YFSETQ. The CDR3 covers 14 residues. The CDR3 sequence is CASMDRDGYNEQFF. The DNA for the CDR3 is TGCGCCAGCATGGACAGGGACGGGTACAATGAGCAGTTCTTC.

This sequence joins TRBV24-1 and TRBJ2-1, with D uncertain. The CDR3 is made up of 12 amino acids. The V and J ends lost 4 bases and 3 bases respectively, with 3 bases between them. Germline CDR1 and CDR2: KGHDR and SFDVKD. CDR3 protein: CATSDIYNEQFF. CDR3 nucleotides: TGTGCCACCAGTGACATCTACAATGAGCAGTTCTTC.

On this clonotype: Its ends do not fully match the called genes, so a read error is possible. The DNA for the CDR3 is TGTGCCAGTAGTGACCGACTAGCGGGGTGGACCCTTCAAGAGACCCAGTACTTC. Its translation is CASSDRLAGWTLQETQYF. The chain uses TRBV6-4 and TRBJ2-5; 11 nucleotides match TRBD2. The germline V gene has CDR1 MRHNA and CDR2 SNTAGT. The CDR3 covers 18 residues.

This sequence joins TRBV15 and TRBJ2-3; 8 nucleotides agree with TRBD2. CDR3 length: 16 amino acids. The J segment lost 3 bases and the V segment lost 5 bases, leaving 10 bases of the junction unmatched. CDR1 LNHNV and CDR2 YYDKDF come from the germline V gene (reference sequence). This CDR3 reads CATSGLSGGITDTQYF. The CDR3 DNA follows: TGTGCCACCAGCGGATTAAGCGGGGGCATAACAGATACGCAGTATTTT. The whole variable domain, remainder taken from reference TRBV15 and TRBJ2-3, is DAMVIQNPRYQVTQFGKPVTLSCSQTLNHNVMYWYQQKSSQAPKLLFHYYDKDFNNEADTPDNFQSRRPNTSFCFLDIRSPGLGDTAMYLCATSGLSGGITDTQYFGPGTRLTVL.

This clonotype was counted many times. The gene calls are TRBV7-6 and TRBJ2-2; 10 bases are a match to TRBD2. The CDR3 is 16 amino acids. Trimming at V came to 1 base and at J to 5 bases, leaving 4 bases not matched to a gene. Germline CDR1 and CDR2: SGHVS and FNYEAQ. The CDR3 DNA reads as TGTGCCAGCAGCTTAGTGGCTAGCGGGAGAACCGGGGAGCTGTTTTTT. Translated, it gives CASSLVASGRTGELFF.

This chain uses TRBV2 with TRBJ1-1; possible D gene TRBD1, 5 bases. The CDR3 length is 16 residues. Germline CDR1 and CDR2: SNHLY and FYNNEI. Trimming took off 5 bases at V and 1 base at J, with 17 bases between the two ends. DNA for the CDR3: TGTGCCAGCAGTCACCGCTTCCAGGGTGAGAACACTGAAGCTTTCTTT. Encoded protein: CASSHRFQGENTEAFF.

In DNA form, the CDR3 reads TGTGCCAGCAGCTTGGAGGGACTAGGTGAGCAGTTCTTC. The encoded protein is CASSLEGLGEQFF. The rearrangement links TRBV5-8 to TRBJ2-1, with 8 bases matching TRBD2. The CDR3 has 13 residues. V was clipped by 0 bases and J by 9 bases; unmatched bases: 2. CDR1 and CDR2 (germline): SGHTS, YDEGEE.

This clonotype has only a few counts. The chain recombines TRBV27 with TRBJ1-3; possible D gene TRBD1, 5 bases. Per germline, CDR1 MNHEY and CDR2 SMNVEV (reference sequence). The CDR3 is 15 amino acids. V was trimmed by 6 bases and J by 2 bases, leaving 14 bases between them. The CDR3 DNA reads TGTGCCAGCAGACCAGGGTTTGGAACTGGAAACACCATATATTTT. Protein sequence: CASRPGFGTGNTIYF.

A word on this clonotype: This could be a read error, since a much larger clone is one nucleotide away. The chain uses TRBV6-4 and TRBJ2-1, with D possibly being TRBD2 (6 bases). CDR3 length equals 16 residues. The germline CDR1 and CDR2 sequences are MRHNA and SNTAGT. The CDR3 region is CASSDSGGGGADERFF. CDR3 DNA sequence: TGTGCCAGCAGTGACTCGGGGGGAGGTGGGGCTGATGAGCGGTTCTTC.

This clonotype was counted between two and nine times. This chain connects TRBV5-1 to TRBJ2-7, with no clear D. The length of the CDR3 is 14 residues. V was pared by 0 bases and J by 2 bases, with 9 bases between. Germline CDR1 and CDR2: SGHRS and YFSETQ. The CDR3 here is CASSLGEGPYEQYF. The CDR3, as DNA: TGCGCCAGCAGCTTGGGGGAAGGGCCCTACGAGCAGTACTTC.

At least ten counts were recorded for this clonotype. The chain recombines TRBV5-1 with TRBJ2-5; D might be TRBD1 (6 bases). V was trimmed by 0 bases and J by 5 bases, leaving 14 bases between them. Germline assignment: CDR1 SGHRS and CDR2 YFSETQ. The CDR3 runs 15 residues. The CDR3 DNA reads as TGCGCCAGCAGCTTGGGGTCGGGACAATGGGAGACCCAGTACTTC. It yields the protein CASSLGSGQWETQYF.

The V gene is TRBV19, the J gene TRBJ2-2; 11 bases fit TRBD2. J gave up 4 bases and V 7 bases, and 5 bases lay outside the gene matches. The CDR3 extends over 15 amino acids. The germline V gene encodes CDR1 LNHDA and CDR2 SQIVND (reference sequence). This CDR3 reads CASITGLAGTGELFF. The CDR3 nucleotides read TGTGCCAGTATCACCGGACTAGCGGGCACCGGGGAGCTGTTTTTT.

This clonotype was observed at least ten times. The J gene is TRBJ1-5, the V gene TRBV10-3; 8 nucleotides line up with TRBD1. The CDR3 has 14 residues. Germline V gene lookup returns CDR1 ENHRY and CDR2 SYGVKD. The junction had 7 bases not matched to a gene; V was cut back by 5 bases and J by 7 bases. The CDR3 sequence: CAISRTGGDQPQHF. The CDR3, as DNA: TGTGCCATCAGTAGAACAGGGGGAGACCAGCCCCAGCATTTT.

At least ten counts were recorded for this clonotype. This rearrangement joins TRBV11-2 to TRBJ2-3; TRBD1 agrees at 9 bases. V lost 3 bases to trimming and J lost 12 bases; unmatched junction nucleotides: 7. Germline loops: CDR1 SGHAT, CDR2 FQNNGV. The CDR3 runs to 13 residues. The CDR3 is CASSLQDRGQQYF. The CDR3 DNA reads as TGTGCCAGCAGCTTGCAGGACAGGGGACAACAGTATTTT. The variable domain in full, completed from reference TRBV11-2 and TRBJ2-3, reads EAGVAQSPRYKIIEKRQSVAFWCNPISGHATLYWYQQILGQGPKLLIQFQNNGVVDDSQLPKDRFSAERLKGVDSTLKIQPAKLEDSAVYLCASSLQDRGQQYFGPGTRLTVL.

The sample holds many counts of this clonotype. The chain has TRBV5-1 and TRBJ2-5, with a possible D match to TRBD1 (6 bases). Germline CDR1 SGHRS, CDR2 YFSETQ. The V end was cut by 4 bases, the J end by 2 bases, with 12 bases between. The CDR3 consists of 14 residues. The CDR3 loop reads CASSVTGSQETQYF. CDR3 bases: TGCGCCAGCAGCGTAACAGGGTCTCAAGAGACCCAGTACTTC. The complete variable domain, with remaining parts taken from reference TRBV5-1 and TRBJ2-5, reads KAGVTQTPRYLIKTRGQQVTLSCSPISGHRSVSWYQQTPGQGLQFLFEYFSETQRNKGNFPGRFSGRQFSNSRSEMNVSTLELGDSALYLCASSVTGSQETQYFGPGTRLLVL.

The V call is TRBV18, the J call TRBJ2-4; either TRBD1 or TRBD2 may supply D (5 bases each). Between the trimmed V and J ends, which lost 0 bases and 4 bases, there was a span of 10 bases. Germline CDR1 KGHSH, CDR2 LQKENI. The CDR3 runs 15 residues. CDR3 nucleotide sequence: TGTGCCAGCTCACCACCCGGGACGGAAAAAAACATTCAGTACTTC. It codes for CASSPPGTEKNIQYF.

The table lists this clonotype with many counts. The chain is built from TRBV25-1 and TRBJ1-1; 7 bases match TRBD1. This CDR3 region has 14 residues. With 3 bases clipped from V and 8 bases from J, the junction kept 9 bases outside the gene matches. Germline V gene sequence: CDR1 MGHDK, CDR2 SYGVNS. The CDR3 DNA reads TGTGCCAGCAGTGAGGGAGGGGGCAAGAAAGAAGCTTTCTTT. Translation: CASSEGGGKKEAFF.

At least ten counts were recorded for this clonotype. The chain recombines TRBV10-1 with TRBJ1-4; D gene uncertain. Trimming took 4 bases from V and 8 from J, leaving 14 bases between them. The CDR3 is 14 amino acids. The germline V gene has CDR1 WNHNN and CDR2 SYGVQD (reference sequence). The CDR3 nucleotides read TGCGCCAGCAGTGGGTGGCCTTCGTACGAAAAACTGTTTTTT. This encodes CASSGWPSYEKLFF.

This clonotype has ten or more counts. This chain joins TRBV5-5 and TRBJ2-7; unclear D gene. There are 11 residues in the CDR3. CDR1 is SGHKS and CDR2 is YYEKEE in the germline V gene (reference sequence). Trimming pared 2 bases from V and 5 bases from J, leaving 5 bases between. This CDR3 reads CASSLHHEQYF. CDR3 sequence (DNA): TGTGCCAGCAGCTTACACCACGAGCAGTACTTC.

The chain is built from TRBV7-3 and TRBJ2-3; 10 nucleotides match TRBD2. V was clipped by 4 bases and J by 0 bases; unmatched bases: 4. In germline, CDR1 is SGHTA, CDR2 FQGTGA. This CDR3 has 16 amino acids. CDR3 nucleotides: TGTGCCAGCAGCTCCGGGACTAGCGAGAGCACAGATACGCAGTATTTT. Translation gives CASSSGTSESTDTQYF. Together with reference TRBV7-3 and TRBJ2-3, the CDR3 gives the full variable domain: GAGVSQTPSNKVTEKGKYVELRCDPISGHTALYWYRQSLGQGPEFLIYFQGTGAADDSGLPNDRFFAVRPEGSVSTLKIQRTERGDSAVYLCASSSGTSESTDTQYFGPGTRLTVL.

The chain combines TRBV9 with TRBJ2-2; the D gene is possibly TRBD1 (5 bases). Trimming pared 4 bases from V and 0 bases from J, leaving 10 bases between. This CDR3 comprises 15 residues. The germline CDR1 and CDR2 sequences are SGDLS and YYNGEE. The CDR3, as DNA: TGTGCCAGCAGCAAAACAGGAACGAACACCGGGGAGCTGTTTTTT. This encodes CASSKTGTNTGELFF. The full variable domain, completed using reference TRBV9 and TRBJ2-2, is DSGVTQTPKHLITATGQRVTLRCSPRSGDLSVYWYQQSLDQGLQFLIQYYNGEERAKGNILERFSAQQFPDLHSELNLSSLELGDSALYFCASSKTGTNTGELFFGEGSRLTVL.

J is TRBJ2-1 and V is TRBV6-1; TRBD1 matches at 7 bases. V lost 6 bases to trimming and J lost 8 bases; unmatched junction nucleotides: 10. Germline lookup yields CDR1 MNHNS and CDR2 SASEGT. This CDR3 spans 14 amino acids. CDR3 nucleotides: TGTGCCAGCAGAGGCGACAGGGCCGGGGATGAGCAGTTCTTC. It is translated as CASRGDRAGDEQFF.

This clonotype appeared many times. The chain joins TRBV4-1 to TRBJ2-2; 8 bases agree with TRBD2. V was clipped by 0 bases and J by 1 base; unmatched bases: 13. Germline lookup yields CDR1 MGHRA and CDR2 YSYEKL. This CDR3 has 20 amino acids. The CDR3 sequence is CASSQESPGGDSLNTGELFF. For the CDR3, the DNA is TGCGCCAGCAGCCAAGAAAGCCCGGGGGGGGACTCCTTGAACACCGGGGAGCTGTTTTTT.

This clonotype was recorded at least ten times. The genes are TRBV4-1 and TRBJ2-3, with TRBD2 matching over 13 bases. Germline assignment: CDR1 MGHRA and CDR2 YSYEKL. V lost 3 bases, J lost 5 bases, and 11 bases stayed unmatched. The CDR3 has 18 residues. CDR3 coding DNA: TGCGCCAGCAGCCAGGATCATGGACTAGCGGGGGTACAAGATACGCAGTATTTT. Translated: CASSQDHGLAGVQDTQYF.

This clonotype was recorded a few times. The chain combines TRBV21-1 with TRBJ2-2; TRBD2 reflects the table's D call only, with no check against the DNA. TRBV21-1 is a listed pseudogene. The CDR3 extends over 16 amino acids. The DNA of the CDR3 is TGTGCCAGCAGCAAATCAGGGACCTTAAACACCGGGGAGCTGTTTTTT. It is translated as CASSKSGTLNTGELFF.

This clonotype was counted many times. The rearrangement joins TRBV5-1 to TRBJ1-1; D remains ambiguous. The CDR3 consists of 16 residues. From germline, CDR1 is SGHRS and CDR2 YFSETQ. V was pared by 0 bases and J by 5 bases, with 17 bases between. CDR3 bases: TGCGCCAGCAGCTTGGGTGCGCCTAATCAAAAAACTGAAGCTTTCTTT. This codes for CASSLGAPNQKTEAFF. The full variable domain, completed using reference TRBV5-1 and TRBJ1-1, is KAGVTQTPRYLIKTRGQQVTLSCSPISGHRSVSWYQQTPGQGLQFLFEYFSETQRNKGNFPGRFSGRQFSNSRSEMNVSTLELGDSALYLCASSLGAPNQKTEAFFGQGTRLTVV.